The source of this TCR beta chain is a study of cytomegalovirus exposure and HLA in healthy donors. General observations from the study: Under in vitro conditions, a few CMV-associated chains were confirmed as specific for CMV antigens. Cytomegalovirus status was reportedly diagnosed by the classifier with high specificity and sensitivity. Exclusion as indistinguishable affected some V segments, including TRBV6-2 and TRBV6-3. According to an earlier analysis, most TCR beta V segments yielded productive rearrangements about 87% or about 30% of the time.

PCR employed 60 Vbeta and 13 Jbeta primers. Assay: immunoSEQ multiplex PCR; the TCRdb copy retains only in-frame clones and omits some. The data hold fewer than 85,000 clones, with around three quarters observed a single time. V dropped 3 bases and J dropped 2; count of bases not matched to a gene: 6. Germline V gene lookup returns CDR1 SGHRS and CDR2 YFSETQ. This CDR3 contains 16 residues. Remarks on this clone: Its specificity is unknown.

The sequenced sample consisted of PBMCs. The chain is built from TRBV5-1 and TRBJ2-1, with 9 bases matching TRBD1. The sequence was collected from a male donor in good health and CMV-seropositive. CDR3 in DNA: TGCGCCAGCAGCTCCTTAGGGGACAGGGCCTACAATGAGCAGTTCTTC. Amino acids: CASSSLGDRAYNEQFF.